This passage covers 6 T cell receptor beta chains from one sample sequenced in a study of vaccination effects on CD4 cells after COVID-19. With the ViraFEST assay, the study expanded antigen-specific CD4+ T cells using viral peptide pools, then sequenced them. After more than 9 days in culture, the CD4+ T cells were isolated. Their antigens are not known. This table comes from immunoSEQ multiplex PCR, and its TCRdb copy is limited to in-frame clones, with some not included. Seen here are 20,000 or so clones, about three quarters observed once, and the top ten hold 12%. Sequencing was performed on CD4+ T cells from PBMCs cultured with HCoV-229E spike peptides, taken before COVID-19 vaccination. All receptors come from a human donor who received a COVID-19 vaccine.

The V gene is TRBV11-2, the J gene TRBJ2-1, with 7 bases aligning to TRBD2. The CDR3 spans 15 residues. The germline V gene encodes CDR1 SGHAT and CDR2 FQNNGV. Unmatched junction bases numbered 7, after V lost 2 bases and J lost 6 bases. In DNA form, the CDR3 reads TGTGCCAGCAGCTTAAGACTAGCTCGGCTCAATGAGCAGTTCTTC. Protein product: CASSLRLARLNEQFF.

CDR3 bases: TGTGCCTGGAGTGTACGGTCCTGGGGGACAGATACGCAGTATTTT. Translation gives CAWSVRSWGTDTQYF. The J gene is TRBJ2-3, the V gene TRBV30; D may match TRBD1 or TRBD2 (5 bases each). The germline V gene has CDR1 GTSNPN and CDR2 SVGIG (reference sequence). With 0 bases removed from V and 3 bases from J, the gap between germline ends came to 13 bases. CDR3 length: 15 amino acids.

The chain links TRBV24-1 to TRBJ1-4; 9 bases are shared with TRBD1. Germline CDR1 is KGHDR and CDR2 is SFDVKD. J gave up 8 bases and V 4 bases, and 10 bases lay outside the gene matches. The length of the CDR3 is 16 residues. CDR3 region: CATSEAGTGTNEKLFF. The CDR3 nucleotides are TGTGCCACCAGTGAGGCCGGGACAGGGACCAACGAAAAACTGTTTTTT.

The chain employs TRBV7-2 and TRBJ2-1, with 9 bases that match TRBD1. The CDR3 length is 15 residues. Germline CDR1 SGHTA, CDR2 FQGNSA. Trimming took 5 bases from V and 0 from J; bases not matched to a gene: 2. The CDR3 sequence: CASSKDRGSYNEQFF. As DNA, the CDR3 is TGTGCCAGCAGCAAGGACAGGGGCTCCTACAATGAGCAGTTCTTC. The full variable domain, in which reference TRBV7-2 and TRBJ2-1 provide the parts outside the CDR3, is GAGVSQSPSNKVTEKGKDVELRCDPISGHTALYWYRQSLGQGLEFLIYFQGNSAPDKSGLPSDRFSAERTGGSVSTLTIQRTQQEDSAVYLCASSKDRGSYNEQFFGPGTRLTVL.

The chain couples TRBV25-1 to TRBJ2-7; TRBD2 aligns across 8 bases. The trim removed 2 bases at V and 3 bases at J, leaving 9 bases unmatched. CDR3 length: 16 residues. Per germline, CDR1 MGHDK and CDR2 SYGVNS. The DNA of the CDR3 is TGTGCCAGCAGTGAAGGGGTGGCTAGCGGGTTCTACGAGCAGTACTTC. Its protein product is CASSEGVASGFYEQYF.

The rearrangement joins TRBV7-2 to TRBJ2-2; tentatively, D is TRBD1 or TRBD2 (6 bases each). V shed 6 bases and J shed 2 bases, with 10 bases lying between them. There are 14 residues in the CDR3. Germline CDR1 reads SGHTA; CDR2 reads FQGNSA. CDR3 amino acids: CASRGAGNTGELFF. The DNA of the CDR3 is TGTGCCAGCAGGGGGGCGGGAAACACCGGGGAGCTGTTTTTT.